This note documents a single TCR beta chain sequence. These data are taken from a study of OX40 agonist ivuxolimab in advanced cancers. Study-wide context: Intravenous ivuxolimab at 0.01 to 10 mg/kg was given to patients every 2 weeks. Age averaged about 66 years (range roughly 20 to 90), and more than 80% were male.

The repertoire was sequenced with immunoSEQ multiplex PCR; TCRdb's copy has only in-frame clones and lacks some. The sample includes tens of thousands of clones, approximately 89% of them seen just once. Patients were ruled out by autoimmune disease history or systemic immunosuppression. The CDR3 covers 16 residues. The J segment lost 5 bases and the V segment lost 5 bases, leaving 12 bases of the junction unmatched. Germline V gene sequence: CDR1 MDHEN, CDR2 SYDVKM. This receptor was taken from an adult with an advanced solid tumor such as melanoma, head and neck, liver or kidney cancer. V is TRBV28 and J is TRBJ2-1; 7 bases are shared with TRBD1. Here the sequenced sample was CD4+ or CD8+ T cells sorted from blood, taken in a trial of the OX40 agonist ivuxolimab. CDR3 region: CASSTVRTGGNNEQFF. The CDR3 DNA follows: TGTGCCAGCAGTACCGTACGGACAGGTGGAAACAATGAGCAGTTCTTC. The full variable domain, its missing parts supplied by reference TRBV28 and TRBJ2-1, is DVKVTQSSRYLVKRTGEKVFLECVQDMDHENMFWYRQDPGLGLRLIYFSYDVKMKEKGDIPEGYSVSREKKERFSLILESASTNQTSMYLCASSTVRTGGNNEQFFGPGTRLTVL.